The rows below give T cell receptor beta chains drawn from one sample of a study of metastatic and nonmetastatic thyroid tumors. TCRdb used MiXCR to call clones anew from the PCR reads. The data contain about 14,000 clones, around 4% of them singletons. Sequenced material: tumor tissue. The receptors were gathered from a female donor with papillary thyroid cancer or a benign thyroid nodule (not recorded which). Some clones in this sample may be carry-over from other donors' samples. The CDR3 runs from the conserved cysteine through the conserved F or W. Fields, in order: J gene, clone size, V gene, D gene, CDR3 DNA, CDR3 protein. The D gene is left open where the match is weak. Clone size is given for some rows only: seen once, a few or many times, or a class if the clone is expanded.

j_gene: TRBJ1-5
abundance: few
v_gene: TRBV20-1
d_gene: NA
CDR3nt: TGCAGTGCTCCAGAGATCGGGGGTGGAAATCAGCCCCAGCATTTT
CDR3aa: CSAPEIGGGNQPQHF

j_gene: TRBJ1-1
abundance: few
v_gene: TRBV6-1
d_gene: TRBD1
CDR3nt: TGTGCCAGCAGTGAAGAGTCAGGGGGCGGGGTTGAAGCTTTCTTT
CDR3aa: CASSEESGGGVEAFF

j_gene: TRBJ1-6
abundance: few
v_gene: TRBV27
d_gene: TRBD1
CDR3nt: TGTGCCAGCAGTTCGAGGACAGGGGGTAATTCACCCCTCCACTTT
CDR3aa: CASSSRTGGNSPLHF

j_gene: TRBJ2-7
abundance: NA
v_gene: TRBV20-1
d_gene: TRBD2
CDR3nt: TGCAGTGCTTACCCCCTAGCGGGGGGTTACGAGCAGTACTTC
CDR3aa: CSAYPLAGGYEQYF

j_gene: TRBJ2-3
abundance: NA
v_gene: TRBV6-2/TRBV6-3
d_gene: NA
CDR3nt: TGTGCCAGCAGCCCCGGGGGCACAGATACGCAGTATTTT
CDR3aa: CASSPGGTDTQYF

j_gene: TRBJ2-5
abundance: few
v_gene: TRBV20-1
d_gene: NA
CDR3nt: TGCAGTGCTAGAGTAGGGGGTCGGATGGAGACCCAGTACTTC
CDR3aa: CSARVGGRMETQYF

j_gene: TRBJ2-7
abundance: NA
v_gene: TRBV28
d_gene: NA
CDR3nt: TGTGCCAGCAGTTATCAGCGATCCTACGAGCAGTACTTC
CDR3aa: CASSYQRSYEQYF

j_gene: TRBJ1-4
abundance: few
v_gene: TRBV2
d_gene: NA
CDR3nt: TGTGCCAGCGGGCGGGACCTGGAGGAAAAACTGTTTTTT
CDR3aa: CASGRDLEEKLFF

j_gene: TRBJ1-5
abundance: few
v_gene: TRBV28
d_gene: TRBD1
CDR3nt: TGTGCCAGCGGAGGACAGGGCCAGAATCAGCCCCAGCATTTT
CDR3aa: CASGGQGQNQPQHF

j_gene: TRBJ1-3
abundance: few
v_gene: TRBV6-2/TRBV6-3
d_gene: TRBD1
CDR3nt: TGTGCCAGCATCTACGGGACAGCTGGAAACACCATATATTTT
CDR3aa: CASIYGTAGNTIYF

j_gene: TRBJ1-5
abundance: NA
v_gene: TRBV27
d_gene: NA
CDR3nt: TGTGCCAGCAGTTCCGGGACACCCAATCAGCCCCAGCATTTT
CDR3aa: CASSSGTPNQPQHF

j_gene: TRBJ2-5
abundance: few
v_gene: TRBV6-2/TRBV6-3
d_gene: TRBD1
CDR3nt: TGTGCCAGCAGTCATAGGACAGGGGAGGGAGAGACCCAGTACTTC
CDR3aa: CASSHRTGEGETQYF

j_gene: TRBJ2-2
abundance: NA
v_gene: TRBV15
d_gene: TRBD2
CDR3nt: TGTGCCACCAGCAGAGAAAGGCCGGGACTAGCGGGCCTCACCGGGGAGCTGTTTTTT
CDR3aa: CATSRERPGLAGLTGELFF

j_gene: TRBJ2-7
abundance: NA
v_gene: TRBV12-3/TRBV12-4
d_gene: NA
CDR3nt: TGTGCCAGCAGTAGCAACAGGGTAGGGTACGAGCAGTACTTC
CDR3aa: CASSSNRVGYEQYF

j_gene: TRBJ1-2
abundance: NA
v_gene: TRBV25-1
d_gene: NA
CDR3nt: TGTGCCAGCAGTGATACGGGACTATCTAACTATGGCTACACCTTC
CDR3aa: CASSDTGLSNYGYTF

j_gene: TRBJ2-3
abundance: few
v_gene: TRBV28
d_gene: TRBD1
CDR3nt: TGTGCCAGCAGTTTGGGCGGACAGGCGCAGTATTTT
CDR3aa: CASSLGGQAQYF

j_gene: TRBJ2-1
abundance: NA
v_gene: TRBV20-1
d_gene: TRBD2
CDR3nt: TGCAGTGCTAGAGTCGGCGGGAGCGGCTACAATGAGCAGTTCTTC
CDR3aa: CSARVGGSGYNEQFF

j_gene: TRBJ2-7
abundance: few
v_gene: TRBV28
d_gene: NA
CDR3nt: TGTGCCAGCAGTTTTTTTCCCAGAAGCTACGAGCAGTACTTC
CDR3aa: CASSFFPRSYEQYF

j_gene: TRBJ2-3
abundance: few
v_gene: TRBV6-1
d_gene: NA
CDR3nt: TGTGCCAGCAGCATAACAAGGGGGAGTACAGATACGCAGTATTTT
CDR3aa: CASSITRGSTDTQYF

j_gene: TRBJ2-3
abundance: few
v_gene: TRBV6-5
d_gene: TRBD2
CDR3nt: TGTGCCAGCAGTTCGACTAGCGGGGGGCCAGATACGCAGTATTTT
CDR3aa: CASSSTSGGPDTQYF

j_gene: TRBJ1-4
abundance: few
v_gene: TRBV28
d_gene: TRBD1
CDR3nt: TGTGCCAGGGACTACAGGGGAGGGAATGAAAAACTGTTTTTT
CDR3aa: CARDYRGGNEKLFF

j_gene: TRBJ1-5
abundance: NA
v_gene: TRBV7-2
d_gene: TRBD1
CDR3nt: TGTGCCAGCAGCTCCCGGACAGGGACAGGTCAGCCCCAGCATTTT
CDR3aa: CASSSRTGTGQPQHF

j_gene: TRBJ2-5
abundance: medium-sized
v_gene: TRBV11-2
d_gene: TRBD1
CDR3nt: TGTGCCAGCAGCTTAGAGAGTAACAGGGGTTTGGGGACCCAGTACTTC
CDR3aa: CASSLESNRGLGTQYF

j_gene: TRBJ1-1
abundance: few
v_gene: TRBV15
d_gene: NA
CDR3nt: TGTGCCACCAGCAGAGATTCGAACACTGAAGCTTTCTTT
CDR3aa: CATSRDSNTEAFF

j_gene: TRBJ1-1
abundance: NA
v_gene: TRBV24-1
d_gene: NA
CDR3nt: TGTGCCACCATCAGGGGACGGAAGAATTTTGGCACTGAAGCTTTCTTT
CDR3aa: CATIRGRKNFGTEAFF

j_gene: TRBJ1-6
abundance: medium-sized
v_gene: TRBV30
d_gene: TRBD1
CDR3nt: TGTGCCTGGAGCCCGACAGGGCTAAATTCACCCCTCCACTTT
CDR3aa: CAWSPTGLNSPLHF

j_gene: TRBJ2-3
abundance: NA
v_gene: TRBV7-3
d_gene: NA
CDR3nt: TGTGCCAGCAGCTCATCCAGGGACATCACAGATACGCAGTATTTT
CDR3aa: CASSSSRDITDTQYF

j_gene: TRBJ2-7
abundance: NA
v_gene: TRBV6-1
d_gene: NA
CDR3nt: TGTGCCACCGTGAGGGACACTAATGCTTACGAGCAGTACTTC
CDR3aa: CATVRDTNAYEQYF

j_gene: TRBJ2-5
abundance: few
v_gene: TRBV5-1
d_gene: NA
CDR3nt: TGCGCCAGCAGCTCCTCCAACCAAGAGACCCAGTACTTC
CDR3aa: CASSSSNQETQYF

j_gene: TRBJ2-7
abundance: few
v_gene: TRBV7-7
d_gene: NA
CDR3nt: TGTGCCAGCAGCCCCCGCCAGGGTTACCAGTACTTC
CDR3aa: CASSPRQGYQYF